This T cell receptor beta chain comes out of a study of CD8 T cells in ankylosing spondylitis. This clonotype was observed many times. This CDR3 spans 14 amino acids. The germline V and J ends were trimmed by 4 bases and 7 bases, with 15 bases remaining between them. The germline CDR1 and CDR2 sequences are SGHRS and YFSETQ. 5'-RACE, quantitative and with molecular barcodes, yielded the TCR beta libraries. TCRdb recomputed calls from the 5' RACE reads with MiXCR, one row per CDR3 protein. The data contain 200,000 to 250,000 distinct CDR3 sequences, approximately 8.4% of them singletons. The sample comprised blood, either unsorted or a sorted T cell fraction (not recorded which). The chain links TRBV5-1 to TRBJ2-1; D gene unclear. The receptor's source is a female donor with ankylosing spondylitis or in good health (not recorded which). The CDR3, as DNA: TGCGCCAGCAGCGCGTCCGGGCAATGGAATGAGCAGTTCTTC. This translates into CASSASGQWNEQFF.